Following are 15 T cell receptor beta chains from one sample sequenced in a study of shared clonotypes between healthy human individuals. Sequenced by immunoSEQ multiplex PCR; TCRdb stores in-frame clones only, minus some. Of a few million clones in the sample, around nine tenths were seen once. Source material: naive CD4+ T cells sorted from blood. As for subset: CD45RA+ positively selected. The receptors here all came from a man aged 18 to 29 in good health.

The V call is TRBV5-6, the J call TRBJ1-5; D remains ambiguous. CDR3 size: 14 residues. The germline V gene encodes CDR1 SGHDT and CDR2 YYEEEE. V gave up 4 bases and J gave up 3 bases, with 11 bases separating them. The DNA of the CDR3 is TGTGCCAGCAGCACGTCGGGGTACAATCAGCCCCAGCATTTT. Translated: CASSTSGYNQPQHF.

The chain carries TRBV4-2 and TRBJ1-2; D perhaps matches TRBD1 (5 bases). V gave up 5 bases and J gave up 6 bases, with 22 bases separating them. Germline values: CDR1 LGHNA, CDR2 YNFKEQ. There are 16 residues in the CDR3. CDR3 sequence (DNA): TGTGCCAGCAGCTTGGGACGGAATAGGGTATCCCATGGCTACACCTTC. Its translation is CASSLGRNRVSHGYTF.

This clone was observed once. The rearrangement links TRBV28 to TRBJ1-2; 9 nucleotides match TRBD1. Unmatched junction bases numbered 4, after V lost 8 bases and J lost 6 bases. Germline CDR1 reads MDHEN; CDR2 reads SYDVKM. This CDR3 is built from 12 residues. The CDR3 region has the DNA TGTGCCAGCCGGGACAGGGCTAATGGCTACACCTTC. This translates into CASRDRANGYTF.

As for this clone: Other nucleotide sequences in the sample specify the same CDR3. The chain links TRBV11-3 to TRBJ1-1, with D uncertain. V dropped 5 bases and J dropped 1 base, with 5 bases sitting between them. Germline lookup yields CDR1 SGHNT and CDR2 YENEEA. There are 12 residues in the CDR3. The CDR3 reads CASSGRNTEAFF. The CDR3 nucleotides read TGTGCCAGCAGCGGACGGAACACTGAAGCTTTCTTT. The variable domain in full, with the rest retrieved from reference TRBV11-3 and TRBJ1-1, is EAGVVQSPRYKIIEKKQPVAFWCNPISGHNTLYWYLQNLGQGPELLIRYENEEAVDDSQLPKDRFSAERLKGVDSTLKIQPAELGDSAVYLCASSGRNTEAFFGQGTRLTVV.

Only one count was recorded for this clone. The chain is built from TRBV5-1 and TRBJ2-7; TRBD1 matches 9 bases. CDR3 length: 14 amino acids. Germline V gene data show CDR1 as SGHRS and CDR2 as YFSETQ. Trimming cost V 6 bases and J 0 bases; bases outside gene matches: 4. CDR3 region: CASTPDRGSYEQYF. The CDR3 coding sequence is TGCGCCAGCACTCCGGACAGGGGCTCCTACGAGCAGTACTTC.

The chain joins TRBV5-4 to TRBJ2-7; D may be TRBD1 or TRBD2 (5 bases each). V lost 4 bases to trimming and J lost 5 bases, with 13 bases between them. Germline V gene sequence: CDR1 SGHNT, CDR2 YYREEE (reference sequence). The CDR3 is made up of 13 amino acids. CDR3 loop: CASSARDRNEQYF. The CDR3 DNA reads TGTGCCAGCAGCGCCCGGGACCGGAACGAGCAGTACTTC.

This clone was seen just once. The rearrangement links TRBV4-1 to TRBJ2-5; the D is unclear. Trimming pared 0 bases from V and 9 bases from J, leaving 20 bases between. The CDR3 consists of 16 residues. Germline V gene sequence: CDR1 MGHRA, CDR2 YSYEKL. The CDR3 loop is CASSQEPPTIVQAQYF. For the CDR3, the DNA is TGCGCCAGCAGCCAAGAGCCCCCCACCATTGTTCAGGCCCAGTACTTC.

The chain recombines TRBV29-1 with TRBJ1-2; D is unclear. This CDR3 spans 13 amino acids. Germline-derived CDR1 and CDR2 are SQVTM and ANQGSEA. The V end was cut by 2 bases, the J end by 7 bases, with 14 bases between. CDR3 sequence (DNA): TGCAGCGTTGAAATGATCAAAGGGTCTGGCTACACCTTC. Translated, it gives CSVEMIKGSGYTF.

The rearrangement joins TRBV5-6 to TRBJ2-1; TRBD2 aligns across 7 bases. CDR1 and CDR2 from the germline V gene are SGHDT and YYEEEE. There are 16 residues in the CDR3. Trimming removed 4 bases from V and 3 bases from J; junction bases left unmatched: 10. For the CDR3, the DNA is TGTGCCAGCAGCCTCGGAAGCGGGACCTTCTACAATGAGCAGTTCTTC. Protein sequence: CASSLGSGTFYNEQFF.

This chain links TRBV5-1 with TRBJ2-3; no clear D gene. V was cut by 1 base and J by 2 bases, with 8 bases left in between. Germline CDR1 SGHRS, CDR2 YFSETQ. The CDR3 loop spans 14 amino acids. DNA for the CDR3: TGCGCCAGCAGCTTGAGGCAGTTCACAGATACGCAGTATTTT. Encoded protein: CASSLRQFTDTQYF.

The gene calls are TRBV7-2 and TRBJ2-3; D unclear. This CDR3 has 13 residues. In germline, CDR1 is SGHTA, CDR2 FQGNSA. Trimming stripped 0 bases from V and 5 bases from J, with 6 bases between. CDR3 protein: CASSLAVLDTQYF. The CDR3 nucleotides are TGTGCCAGCAGCTTAGCAGTTTTAGATACGCAGTATTTT. Drawing the rest from reference TRBV7-2 and TRBJ2-3, the complete variable domain is GAGVSQSPSNKVTEKGKDVELRCDPISGHTALYWYRQSLGQGLEFLIYFQGNSAPDKSGLPSDRFSAERTGGSVSTLTIQRTQQEDSAVYLCASSLAVLDTQYFGPGTRLTVL.

The chain joins TRBV5-5 to TRBJ2-2; TRBD2 matches 10 bases. The CDR3 consists of 18 residues. Germline values: CDR1 SGHKS, CDR2 YYEKEE (reference sequence). Germline trimming cut 1 base from V and 3 bases from J; bases unmatched to any gene: 9. CDR3 DNA sequence: TGTGCCAGCAGCTTGTTCGCTAGCGGGAGTAAAGACACCGGGGAGCTGTTTTTT. Its translation: CASSLFASGSKDTGELFF.

The chain combines TRBV4-1 with TRBJ1-2, with 8 bases that match TRBD1. Trimming at V came to 4 bases and at J to 2 bases, leaving 6 bases not matched to a gene. The CDR3 has 15 amino acids. The germline gives CDR1 MGHRA, CDR2 YSYEKL. Here the CDR3 reads CASSLPWDRNYGYTF. The CDR3 nucleotides read TGCGCCAGCAGCCTCCCCTGGGACAGGAACTATGGCTACACCTTC.

This chain uses TRBV18 with TRBJ1-2; weak D call: TRBD1 (5 bases). The CDR3 covers 17 residues. Germline CDR1 reads KGHSH; CDR2 reads LQKENI. The germline V and J ends were trimmed by 6 bases and 2 bases, with 22 bases remaining between them. The CDR3 DNA reads TGTGCCAGCTCGCCCTTGGACACGACCCTGGGGAACTATGGCTACACCTTC. This encodes CASSPLDTTLGNYGYTF.

The J gene is TRBJ2-2, the V gene TRBV7-2; no clear D gene. The V and J ends lost 5 bases and 6 bases respectively, with 7 bases between them. CDR3 length equals 12 residues. CDR1 and CDR2 (germline): SGHTA, FQGNSA. The chain's CDR3 is CASSRVAGELFF. In DNA form, the CDR3 reads TGTGCCAGCAGCCGCGTAGCCGGGGAGCTGTTTTTT.